The T cell receptor (beta chain) described here comes from a study of vaccination effects on CD4 cells after COVID-19. With respect to this clone: Its target is not known.

Viral peptide pools were used in the ViraFEST assay to expand antigen-specific CD4+ T cells, and sequencing came afterward. CD4+ T cells were isolated after about eleven days of culture. Vaccine recipients, nucleocapsid antibody negative, had no prior SARS-CoV-2 infection. Repertoires were generated with immunoSEQ multiplex PCR, while TCRdb's copy carries only in-frame clones and drops some. The data show roughly 30,000 clones, around three quarters seen once. Germline V gives CDR1 SNHLY, CDR2 FYNNEI. After removal of 8 bases from V and 6 bases from J, the junction contained 4 bases not matched to a gene. The CDR3 length is 11 residues.

This specimen was CD4+ T cells from PBMCs cultured with HCoV-OC43 spike peptides, taken before COVID-19 vaccination. The subset: HCoV-OC43 spike overlapping peptide pool stimulation. The chain recombines TRBV2 with TRBJ2-7, with 7 bases aligning to TRBD1. The source of this sequence is a human donor who received a COVID-19 vaccine. The CDR3 DNA sequence: TGTGCCAGCGCACAGGGGACCGAGCAGTACTTC. As protein: CASAQGTEQYF.